This T cell receptor beta chain was captured in a study of blood T cell repertoires in COVID-19. The germline CDR1 and CDR2 sequences are MDHEN and SYDVKM. V lost 1 base to trimming and J lost 5 bases, with 14 bases between them. The CDR3 contains 15 residues. The protocol was immunoSEQ multiplex PCR, while the TCRdb copy is restricted to in-frame clones and leaves out a portion. The repertoire holds under 250,000 clones, 80% to 90% seen once, with around 1.5% in the top ten. Input material: peripheral blood. This sequence was found in an elderly man with acute or convalescent COVID-19. This rearrangement joins TRBV28 to TRBJ1-1; D not certain. The CDR3 is CASSLSSARRTEAFF. The CDR3 DNA reads TGTGCCAGCAGTTTATCGTCCGCCCGGAGAACTGAAGCTTTCTTT. Full variable domain (remainder filled in from reference TRBV28 and TRBJ1-1): DVKVTQSSRYLVKRTGEKVFLECVQDMDHENMFWYRQDPGLGLRLIYFSYDVKMKEKGDIPEGYSVSREKKERFSLILESASTNQTSMYLCASSLSSARRTEAFFGQGTRLTVV.